Following are 32 T cell receptor beta chains from one sample sequenced in a study of blood T cells in healthy people across ages. Primers used in a second PCR of about 6 to 11 cycles were a sample-barcoded 5' primer and a J-beta primer mix. TCRdb itself ran the 5' RACE reads through MiXCR, one entry per CDR3 protein. The top ten hold about a fifth of the sample, which has about a million distinct CDR3 sequences, approximately 50% seen once. Sequences were obtained from blood. These receptors were obtained from an older woman in good health.

The V call is TRBV5-1, the J call TRBJ2-1; 11 bases match TRBD2. Trimming cost V 4 bases and J 7 bases; bases outside gene matches: 10. CDR1 and CDR2 from the germline V gene are SGHRS and YFSETQ. CDR3 size: 16 residues. This chain's CDR3 is CASSIELAGAGNEQFF. The CDR3 region has the DNA TGCGCCAGCAGCATAGAACTAGCGGGAGCGGGGAATGAGCAGTTCTTC.

In this sample, this clonotype turned up once. The gene calls are TRBV24-1 and TRBJ2-4, with D unclear. Germline V gene data show CDR1 as KGHDR and CDR2 as SFDVKD. The CDR3 runs to 11 residues. Trimming cost V 5 bases and J 8 bases, with 6 bases left between them. The CDR3 DNA sequence: TGTGCCACCAGTGGCGGAGACATTCAGTACTTC. Translating gives CATSGGDIQYF.

This clonotype was observed at least ten times. This CDR3 is CSVGTSSYEQYF. CDR3 DNA sequence: TGCAGCGTTGGGACTAGCTCTTACGAGCAGTACTTC. The genes are TRBV29-1 and TRBJ2-7; 8 bases map to TRBD2. The V gene's germline CDR1 is SQVTM and CDR2 ANQGSEA. J gave up 4 bases and V 4 bases, and 3 bases lay outside the gene matches. The CDR3 loop spans 12 amino acids.

About this clonotype: Germline is not matched at one junction end, which may reflect a read error. The CDR3 protein is CAGSLGTVGFSYNEQFF. The CDR3, as DNA: TGTGCCGGCAGCCTTGGGACAGTAGGTTTCTCCTACAATGAGCAGTTCTTC. V gene TRBV11-2 combines with J gene TRBJ2-1; TRBD1 matches 7 bases. CDR3 length: 17 residues. Germline loops: CDR1 SGHAT, CDR2 FQNNGV.

The CDR3 bases are TGCGCCAGCAGCCAAGGGTCAGACAGCAGCACAGATACGCAGTATTTT. Amino acids: CASSQGSDSSTDTQYF. The chain joins TRBV4-3 to TRBJ2-3, with TRBD1 as a possible D gene (5 bases). V was trimmed by 1 base and J by 0 bases, leaving 11 bases between them. The CDR3 spans 16 residues. Germline V gene data show CDR1 as LGHNA and CDR2 as YSLEER.

The chain employs TRBV13 and TRBJ2-5; the match to TRBD2 covers 10 bases. The CDR3 is made up of 16 amino acids. With 5 bases clipped from V and 2 bases from J, the junction kept 8 bases outside the gene matches. Per germline, CDR1 PRHDT and CDR2 FYEKMQ (reference sequence). The CDR3, as DNA: TGTGCCAGCAGCCAGGTGGGACTAGCGAAACAAGAGACCCAGTACTTC. Translating it yields CASSQVGLAKQETQYF.

The chain combines TRBV12-3 or TRBV12-4 with TRBJ2-1; D not certain. The CDR3 covers 11 residues. V was clipped by 10 bases and J by 10 bases, with 14 bases between them. As DNA, the CDR3 is TGTGCCACCGAAGCCAGTCAAGAGCAGTTCTTC. It specifies CATEASQEQFF.

The chain is built from TRBV5-1 and TRBJ2-2; D remains unclear. This CDR3 has 15 amino acids. From germline, CDR1 is SGHRS and CDR2 YFSETQ. The V end lost 0 bases, the J end lost 4 bases, and 10 bases lay between the germline ends. CDR3 sequence reads: CASSLGPTTTGELFF. CDR3 in DNA: TGCGCCAGCAGCTTGGGCCCTACGACCACCGGGGAGCTGTTTTTT.

This chain connects TRBV20-1 to TRBJ2-5; perhaps TRBD2 as D (5 bases). This CDR3 is built from 12 residues. Germline CDR1 is DFQATT and CDR2 is SNEGSKA (reference sequence). V lost 6 bases, J lost 7 bases, and 15 bases lay in between. DNA for the CDR3: TGCAGTGCCGCTCTGTCTCGGGGGACCCAGTACTTC. Translation gives CSAALSRGTQYF.

The chain employs TRBV11-3 and TRBJ2-4, with 7 nucleotides matching TRBD1. Germline assignment: CDR1 SGHNT and CDR2 YENEEA. The ends lost 4 bases at V and 7 bases at J; junction bases unmatched: 7. The CDR3 length is 14 residues. CDR3 sequence reads: CASSSRQGSNIQYF. The CDR3 nucleotides read TGTGCCAGCAGCTCCAGACAGGGATCTAACATTCAGTACTTC. Based on the CDR3 plus reference TRBV11-3 and TRBJ2-4, the full variable domain is EAGVVQSPRYKIIEKKQPVAFWCNPISGHNTLYWYLQNLGQGPELLIRYENEEAVDDSQLPKDRFSAERLKGVDSTLKIQPAELGDSAVYLCASSSRQGSNIQYFGAGTRLSVL.

The J gene is TRBJ2-6, the V gene TRBV15; D might be TRBD2 (6 bases). The germline V and J ends were trimmed by 1 base and 2 bases, with 9 bases remaining between them. Germline values: CDR1 LNHNV, CDR2 YYDKDF (reference sequence). CDR3 size: 16 residues. CDR3 in DNA: TGTGCCACCAGCAGAGTTGGAGGGACTGGGGCCAACGTCCTGACTTTC. It encodes CATSRVGGTGANVLTF.

This clonotype has at least ten counts. J is TRBJ2-4 and V is TRBV7-9; D is possibly TRBD2 (6 bases). The V and J ends lost 5 bases and 7 bases respectively, with 12 bases between them. This CDR3 has 13 amino acids. Germline-derived CDR1 and CDR2 are SEHNR and FQNEAQ (reference sequence). CDR3 sequence: CASSPGVKNIQYF. The CDR3 DNA reads as TGTGCCAGCAGCCCGGGAGTGAAGAACATTCAGTACTTC.

The chain employs TRBV4-2 and TRBJ2-1, with 7 bases matching TRBD2. The closer fit of TRBJ2-7 to the DNA end suggests the J call may be wrong. Germline values: CDR1 LGHNA, CDR2 YNFKEQ. This CDR3 is built from 16 residues. CDR3: CASSQATSERFNEQYF. As DNA, the CDR3 is TGTGCCAGCAGCCAGGCTACTAGCGAGAGATTCAATGAGCAGTACTTC.

The rearrangement uses TRBV11-3 and TRBJ1-5; 7 bases are a match to TRBD1. The CDR3 is made up of 14 amino acids. Germline V lookup: CDR1 SGHNT, CDR2 YENEEA. V was pared by 7 bases and J by 4 bases, with 7 bases of the junction left unmatched. The CDR3 sequence is CASTEGAINQPQHF. As DNA, the CDR3 is TGTGCCAGCACCGAGGGGGCGATAAATCAGCCCCAGCATTTT.

The V call is TRBV4-1, the J call TRBJ2-3, with D unclear. V gave up 4 bases and J gave up 2 bases, with 10 bases separating them. CDR3 length: 14 amino acids. Germline V gene data show CDR1 as MGHRA and CDR2 as YSYEKL. The CDR3 coding sequence is TGCGCCAGCAGCCGACCAACTGTCACAGATACGCAGTATTTT. Its protein is CASSRPTVTDTQYF.

V usage is TRBV4-2 and J usage is TRBJ2-1, with 14 bases identical to TRBD2. Trimming removed 5 bases from V and 8 bases from J; junction bases left unmatched: 5. CDR1 is LGHNA and CDR2 is YNFKEQ in the germline V gene. CDR3 length equals 15 residues. CDR3 nucleotide sequence: TGTGCCAGCAGCAAAGGGACTAGCGGGAGTCATGAGCAGTTCTTC. Translating it yields CASSKGTSGSHEQFF.

For this clonotype: A single base separates this from a much larger clone, so it may be a read error. The rearrangement joins TRBV29-1 to TRBJ2-7; D is uncertain. Germline values: CDR1 SQVTM, CDR2 ANQGSEA. This CDR3 spans 12 amino acids. V lost 4 bases and J lost 2, with 9 bases in between. CDR3: CSVGQLTYEQYF. The CDR3 DNA is TGCAGCGTTGGGCAGCTGACCTACGAGCAGTACTTC.

The rearrangement joins TRBV19 to TRBJ2-7; D might be TRBD2 (5 bases). Trimming took off 1 base at V and 9 bases at J, with 10 bases between the two ends. The CDR3 consists of 12 residues. Germline values: CDR1 LNHDA, CDR2 SQIVND (reference sequence). CDR3 loop: CASSIVSGTQYF. CDR3 bases: TGTGCCAGTAGTATAGTCTCGGGAACGCAGTACTTC.

With respect to this clonotype: The junction and the germline gene differ at one end; a read error may be behind it. For the CDR3, the DNA is TGTGCCGGCAGCCGCGGACAGGGACCTTATGGCTACACCTTC. Translating it yields CAGSRGQGPYGYTF. The chain carries TRBV3-1 and TRBJ1-2; 8 bases match TRBD1. The CDR3 is made up of 14 amino acids. Germline V gene lookup returns CDR1 LGHDT and CDR2 YNNKEL (reference sequence).

The rearrangement links TRBV7-8 to TRBJ1-5, with D unresolved. V shed 5 bases and J shed 1 base, with 12 bases lying between them. The CDR3 contains 15 residues. The germline gives CDR1 SGHVS, CDR2 FQNEAQ. As DNA, the CDR3 is TGTGCCAGCAGCCATGTTCAGGAAAGCAATCAGCCCCAGCATTTT. The encoded protein is CASSHVQESNQPQHF.

The CDR3 coding sequence is TGTGCCAGCAAATTCGGTCTAGCGGGAGAGGGCGAGCAGTACTTC. Translating it yields CASKFGLAGEGEQYF. This chain joins TRBV2 and TRBJ2-7, with 10 bases fitting TRBD2. V lost 7 bases and J lost 6; bases outside the gene matches: 12. The CDR3 consists of 15 residues. Germline loops: CDR1 SNHLY, CDR2 FYNNEI.

J is TRBJ2-7 and V is TRBV6-2 or TRBV6-3, with 8 bases lining up with TRBD1. V shed 5 bases, J shed 8 bases, and the junction held 14 bases outside the gene matches. The CDR3 has 15 residues. Germline V gives CDR1 MNHEY, CDR2 SVGEGT. The DNA of the CDR3 is TGTGCCAGCAGTCAGCCTCGGACAGGGTCGTCCAAGCAGTACTTC. Amino acid sequence: CASSQPRTGSSKQYF.

In its sample, this clonotype was seen once. The chain combines TRBV28 with TRBJ2-4; D may be TRBD2 (6 bases). The CDR3 loop spans 17 amino acids. Trimming removed 2 bases from V and 13 bases from J, with 27 bases in between. From germline, CDR1 is MDHEN and CDR2 SYDVKM. The CDR3 DNA reads TGTGCCAGCAGTTTAGAGGGTAGCGGAGGGAGCTCCTACGGGCAGTACTTC. It is translated as CASSLEGSGGSSYGQYF.

The chain recombines TRBV3-1 with TRBJ2-7, with D possibly TRBD1 on 8 matching bases. The end of the DNA fits TRBJ2-5 better, so the J call may be wrong. The germline gives CDR1 LGHDT, CDR2 YNNKEL (reference sequence). The CDR3 runs to 15 residues. CDR3 sequence (DNA): TGTGCCAGCAGCCTGGACAGGGAGGGAACGGAGACCCAGTACTTC. Its translation: CASSLDREGTETQYF.

This chain uses TRBV28 with TRBJ2-5; D is perhaps TRBD1 (6 bases). V was pared by 6 bases and J by 4 bases, with 12 bases between. This CDR3 has 13 residues. Germline V gene data show CDR1 as MDHEN and CDR2 as SYDVKM. The CDR3 spells CASRKGGIETQYF. DNA for the CDR3: TGTGCCAGCAGGAAAGGGGGTATAGAGACCCAGTACTTC.

Here the CDR3 reads CASSQTGRGPTHTQYF. The CDR3 bases are TGTGCCAGCAGTCAAACGGGGCGGGGACCCACCCATACGCAGTATTTT. J is TRBJ2-3 and V is TRBV6-5, with D possibly being TRBD2 (6 bases). The CDR3 covers 16 residues. Germline V gene data show CDR1 as MNHEY and CDR2 as SVGAGI. The V and J ends lost 5 bases and 7 bases respectively, with 22 bases between them.

The gene calls are TRBV12-5 and TRBJ2-3; D may be TRBD2 (6 bases). CDR1 LGHNT and CDR2 FRNRAP come from the germline V gene. The V gene lost 1 base and the J gene lost 2 bases, with 13 bases spanning the gap. This CDR3 region has 16 residues. The CDR3 region is CASGLGGSGFTDTQYF. Here the CDR3 DNA reads TGTGCTAGTGGTTTGGGGGGTAGCGGTTTCACAGATACGCAGTATTTT.

There are a few counts of this clonotype. The chain links TRBV27 to TRBJ2-7; D may be TRBD1 (5 bases). This CDR3 contains 14 residues. The V end lost 4 bases, the J end lost 1 base, and 11 bases lay between the germline ends. Per the germline V gene, CDR1 is MNHEY and CDR2 is SMNVEV (reference sequence). The CDR3 is CASSSPDMSYEQYF. CDR3 DNA: TGTGCCAGCAGTTCCCCGGACATGTCCTACGAGCAGTACTTC.

This rearrangement joins TRBV7-9 to TRBJ2-7; TRBD1 is a possible D gene (5 bases). The CDR3 consists of 14 residues. Per the germline V gene, CDR1 is SEHNR and CDR2 is FQNEAQ (reference sequence). The V gene lost 0 bases and the J gene lost 2 bases, with 8 bases spanning the gap. CDR3 sequence: CASSLAGLTYEQYF. Here the CDR3 DNA reads TGTGCCAGCAGCTTAGCGGGGCTCACCTACGAGCAGTACTTC.

The CDR3 DNA reads TGTGCCAGCTCAGAAGTAGGACAGGGCGACGAGCAGTACTTC. Its translation is CASSEVGQGDEQYF. V usage is TRBV18 and J usage is TRBJ2-7, with 8 bases identical to TRBD1. This CDR3 has 14 amino acids. Germline CDR1 is KGHSH and CDR2 is LQKENI. The ends lost 5 bases at V and 5 bases at J; junction bases unmatched: 8.

The J gene is TRBJ2-1, the V gene TRBV11-2; 7 nucleotides line up with TRBD2. Germline V gene lookup returns CDR1 SGHAT and CDR2 FQNNGV. The CDR3 totals 15 residues. J gave up 5 bases and V 3 bases, and 7 bases lay outside the gene matches. The CDR3 sequence: CASSFSGTLNNEQFF. For the CDR3, the DNA is TGTGCCAGCAGCTTCAGCGGGACCTTGAACAATGAGCAGTTCTTC. Full variable domain (missing parts from reference TRBV11-2 and TRBJ2-1): EAGVAQSPRYKIIEKRQSVAFWCNPISGHATLYWYQQILGQGPKLLIQFQNNGVVDDSQLPKDRFSAERLKGVDSTLKIQPAKLEDSAVYLCASSFSGTLNNEQFFGPGTRLTVL.

The V call is TRBV29-1, the J call TRBJ1-5; 9 positions match TRBD1. V shed 4 bases and J 2 bases; nucleotides not matched to a gene: 6. Per germline, CDR1 SQVTM and CDR2 ANQGSEA. The CDR3 totals 15 residues. The CDR3 loop reads CSVVFRTGGNQPQHF. The CDR3 nucleotides read TGCAGCGTTGTTTTTAGGACAGGGGGCAATCAGCCCCAGCATTTT. Variable domain in full (rest from reference TRBV29-1 and TRBJ1-5): SAVISQKPSRDICQRGTSLTIQCQVDSQVTMMFWYRQQPGQSLTLIATANQGSEATYESGFVIDKFPISRPNLTFSTLTVSNMSPEDSSIYLCSVVFRTGGNQPQHFGDGTRLSIL.